This T cell receptor beta chain was documented in a study of blood T cell repertoires in COVID-19 (dated by TCRdb to about 2020). The study in broad terms: Samples from collaborators originated in the United States, Italy and Spain and spanned both the acute and convalescent phases of COVID-19. The material from the prospective study consisted of cDNA or gDNA derived from T cells, B-cell-depleted T cells, or PBMCs. HLA class I and class II types, where available, came from metadata supplied by the sample provider rather than from assay-based typing. Samples were obtained from the ongoing ImmuneRACE study (first 160 participants) and from 1,254 subjects provided by 6 global collaborators. Deeply sampled blood TCRbeta repertoires from subjects exposed to, actively infected with, or recovered from COVID-19 were included in the dataset. The repertoires were released in a freely available public database intended as a resource for research on the immune response to SARS-CoV-2. The sample metadata nearly always contained a de-identified subject ID, COVID-19 status, age in years and sex. What the research found in general, with its limitations: The amount of clinical and demographic metadata varied by source and participant and was provided uncurated.

The immunoSEQ Assay, a bias-controlled multiplex PCR, was used to amplify TCRbeta CDR3 regions from genomic DNA. The original pipeline was this. Nucleated cell counts per sample were estimated from amplification of reference gene primers within the assay. To quantify the absolute abundance of each unique TCRbeta CDR3 rearrangement, sequence reads were collapsed and filtered. For each sample, productive Simpson clonality was calculated by taking the square root of Simpson's diversity index across productive rearrangements. TCRdb took this table from immuneACCESS and kept in-frame rearrangements with V and J called. Such tables lack part of the clones; where checked against another copy, unresolved V genes explain under half of the gap, and the rest is unexplained. That table furnishes V, J and clone size, whereas the DNA furnished D and trimming. The sample table holds around 240,000 clones, of which 84% were seen once. The ten largest clones take up 1.4% of the sample.

Details on this clone: It lacks a known antigen. Nothing much larger sits one base from this clone, and base qualities are not available.

CDR1 is given as LGHDT and CDR2 as YNNKEL, both from the germline V gene (reference sequence). V is shortened by 1 base, J by 9 bases, and the region joining them spans 13 bases. Measured from the cysteine to the phenylalanine, the CDR3 is 14 residues long. Just the 42-base CDR3 DNA is kept, in frame starting at base 1. Samples from volunteer blood donors who had recovered from COVID-19 were contributed by a second Seattle source. Collaborating institutions collected whole blood in K2EDTA tubes following their own protocols. For TCRbeta analysis, collaborators shipped samples as frozen whole blood, isolated PBMCs, or DNA extracted from either of those sample types.

The material sequenced was peripheral blood. The chain is assembled from TRBV3-1 (or the pseudogene TRBV3-2) and TRBJ2-1; possibly the D gene is TRBD1, per 6 matching bases. The TCR comes from a woman in her thirties or forties who had recovered from COVID-19. The CDR3 loop reads CASSQGVTGFEQFF. The nucleotides read TGTGCCAGCAGCCAAGGTGTAACAGGGTTTGAGCAGTTCTTC.